This entry lists 3 T cell receptor beta chains sequenced from one sample in a study of cytomegalovirus exposure and HLA in healthy donors. 13 Jbeta primers and 60 Vbeta primers were used for the PCR. The method was immunoSEQ multiplex PCR; TCRdb's version includes in-frame clones alone and lacks a portion of them. The data contain about 150,000 clones, approximately 78% of them singletons. The sequencing sample was made of PBMCs. The receptors come from a woman in her forties or fifties in good health and CMV-seropositive.

The genes are TRBV19 and TRBJ1-6; D is uncertain. Trimming took off 7 bases at V and 6 bases at J, with 10 bases between the two ends. CDR1 is LNHDA and CDR2 is SQIVND in the germline V gene (reference sequence). The CDR3 totals 13 residues. CDR3 bases: TGTGCCAGTAACTCCGCGTCTAATTCACCCCTCCACTTT. It specifies CASNSASNSPLHF.

V usage is TRBV9 and J usage is TRBJ1-3; no clear D. The CDR3 extends over 16 amino acids. V was pared by 3 bases and J by 0 bases, with 13 bases between. Germline values: CDR1 SGDLS, CDR2 YYNGEE. CDR3 DNA sequence: TGTGCCAGCAGCGAGTGGGGAGGTGACTCTGGAAACACCATATATTTT. Its translation: CASSEWGGDSGNTIYF.

J is TRBJ2-7 and V is TRBV5-1; weak D call: TRBD1 (5 bases). Trimming stripped 0 bases from V and 0 bases from J, with 10 bases between. This CDR3 region has 15 residues. In germline, CDR1 is SGHRS, CDR2 YFSETQ. CDR3 amino acids: CASSLGGRSSYEQYF. CDR3 nucleotide sequence: TGCGCCAGCAGCTTGGGGGGCAGGAGCTCCTACGAGCAGTACTTC.